The 24 T cell receptor beta chains reported below all come from one sample, sequenced in a study of Graves' ophthalmopathy and Graves' hyperthyroidism. RNA transcripts provided the template for amplifying TCR beta CDR3 regions. HTBI-primed first-round RT-PCR preceded second-round multiplex PCR. In TCRdb, the multiplex PCR reads were re-called with MiXCR into one record per CDR3 protein. The top ten clones hold around 3.1% of a sample with hundreds of thousands of distinct CDR3 sequences, under 25% of them seen once. What was sequenced was peripheral blood. These TCRs come from a woman under 30 with stable Graves' hyperthyroidism.

This clonotype was detected many times. The chain is built from TRBV6-2 or TRBV6-3 and TRBJ2-5; the match to TRBD2 covers 10 bases. V lost 11 bases, J lost 4 bases, and 10 bases stayed unmatched. The CDR3 is 14 amino acids. Looked up from germline, CDR1 is MNHEY and CDR2 is SVGEGT. This chain's CDR3 is CAQVVAGGRETQYF. DNA for the CDR3: TGTGCCCAAGTGGTAGCGGGAGGTCGAGAGACCCAGTACTTC.

Ten or more counts support this clonotype. The rearrangement joins TRBV20-1 to TRBJ1-1; D unresolved. Germline CDR1 is DFQATT and CDR2 is SNEGSKA (reference sequence). The CDR3 extends over 11 amino acids. Trimming pared 4 bases from V and 4 bases from J, leaving 7 bases between. This CDR3 reads CSAKRVTEAFF. The CDR3 DNA sequence: TGCAGTGCTAAACGGGTCACTGAAGCTTTCTTT.

This sequence joins TRBV30 and TRBJ1-5; D may be TRBD1 (6 bases). The V gene's germline CDR1 is GTSNPN and CDR2 SVGIG (reference sequence). The CDR3 totals 13 residues. The V end lost 1 base, the J end lost 4 bases, and 8 bases lay between the germline ends. In DNA, the CDR3 is TGTGCCTGGAGTGAAAGGGGGAATCAGCCCCAGCATTTT. This translates into CAWSERGNQPQHF.

The table lists this clonotype with many counts. The chain is built from TRBV20-1 and TRBJ1-6, with D hard to call. The CDR3 is 12 residues long. Trimming left V 2 bases short and J 6 bases short, with 5 bases between. Germline V lookup: CDR1 DFQATT, CDR2 SNEGSKA (reference sequence). The CDR3 region has the DNA TGCAGTGCTAGAATGGTTAATTCACCCCTCCACTTT. Translated, it gives CSARMVNSPLHF.

There are a few counts of this clonotype. The V call is TRBV20-1, the J call TRBJ1-5; 9 bases map to TRBD1. J gave up 6 bases and V 4 bases, and 7 bases lay outside the gene matches. Germline CDR1 reads DFQATT; CDR2 reads SNEGSKA (reference sequence). The CDR3 is 14 amino acids. CDR3 DNA sequence: TGCAGTGCTACGAATACAGGGGGCGGTCAGCCCCAGCATTTT. Protein product: CSATNTGGGQPQHF.

This clonotype was counted ten times or more. This sequence joins TRBV6-1 and TRBJ1-3, with a tentative D call TRBD1 (5 bases). CDR1 MNHNS and CDR2 SASEGT come from the germline V gene. The CDR3 spans 15 residues. Trimming took 6 bases from V and 2 from J, leaving 14 bases between them. CDR3: CASRTPGAAGNTIYF. In DNA form, the CDR3 reads TGTGCCAGCAGGACACCTGGGGCCGCTGGAAACACCATATATTTT.

V is TRBV7-8 and J is TRBJ1-1; D possibly corresponds to TRBD1 (5 bases). This CDR3 has 13 residues. Trimming pared 2 bases from V and 9 bases from J, leaving 13 bases between. Germline loops: CDR1 SGHVS, CDR2 FQNEAQ. The CDR3 protein is CASSLRAGSQAFF. CDR3 nucleotides: TGTGCCAGCAGCTTAAGGGCAGGGTCCCAAGCTTTCTTT.

This clonotype was counted at least ten times. The chain joins TRBV6-1 to TRBJ2-6; perhaps D is TRBD1 or TRBD2 (5 bases each). The CDR3 totals 15 residues. The V end was cut by 11 bases, the J end by 0 bases, with 14 bases between. Germline-derived CDR1 and CDR2 are MNHNS and SASEGT. The CDR3 loop reads CAGGRTDSGANVLTF. Here the CDR3 DNA reads TGTGCCGGGGGACGCACTGACTCTGGGGCCAACGTCCTGACTTTC.

The V call is TRBV6-4, the J call TRBJ1-3; no definite D call. Between the trimmed V and J ends, which lost 8 bases and 0 bases, there was a span of 8 bases. CDR1 is MRHNA, CDR2 SNTAGT, per germline. The CDR3 totals 13 residues. CDR3 loop: CASRYGSGNTIYF. The CDR3 DNA follows: TGTGCCAGCCGGTATGGCTCTGGAAACACCATATATTTT.

This clonotype has at least ten counts. V and J are TRBV6-5 and TRBJ1-2; 8 bases fit TRBD1. The CDR3 is 15 residues long. Losses at the gene ends were 5 bases for V and 8 bases for J; bases not matched to a gene: 13. Germline CDR1 and CDR2: MNHEY and SVGAGI. CDR3 protein: CASSQQGARVGGYTF. The CDR3 DNA reads as TGTGCCAGCAGTCAGCAGGGGGCTCGAGTGGGAGGCTACACCTTC.

There are many counts of this clonotype. This sequence joins TRBV6-5 and TRBJ1-1, with a weak D call TRBD1 (5 bases). The germline V and J ends were trimmed by 7 bases and 0 bases, with 9 bases remaining between them. The CDR3 length is 13 residues. Germline CDR1 is MNHEY and CDR2 is SVGAGI. CDR3 residues: CASTRGLNTEAFF. The CDR3 bases are TGTGCCAGCACTAGGGGATTGAACACTGAAGCTTTCTTT.

The rearrangement joins TRBV19 to TRBJ2-6; maybe TRBD1 (7 bases). V shed 3 bases and J shed 1 base, with 13 bases lying between them. CDR1 and CDR2 from the germline V gene are LNHDA and SQIVND (reference sequence). This CDR3 contains 17 residues. This CDR3 is CASSMGRGASGANVLTF. CDR3 DNA: TGTGCCAGTAGTATGGGCAGGGGGGCTTCTGGGGCCAACGTCCTGACTTTC.

In this sample, this clonotype turned up many times. The J gene is TRBJ1-2, the V gene TRBV6-5, with 7 bases that match TRBD1. CDR1 and CDR2 (germline): MNHEY, SVGAGI. This CDR3 is built from 16 residues. V was clipped by 4 bases and J by 0 bases; unmatched bases: 8. CDR3 loop: CASSSTGPAANYGYTF. The CDR3 region has the DNA TGTGCCAGCAGTTCGACAGGGCCGGCGGCTAACTATGGCTACACCTTC.

This clonotype has at least ten counts. V gene TRBV10-3 combines with J gene TRBJ2-4; possible D gene TRBD1, 5 bases. The CDR3 has 16 residues. In germline, CDR1 is ENHRY, CDR2 SYGVKD. Trimming took off 4 bases at V and 0 bases at J, with 13 bases between the two ends. CDR3 protein: CAISGADRVAKNIQYF. The DNA of the CDR3 is TGTGCCATCAGTGGGGCAGACAGAGTAGCCAAAAACATTCAGTACTTC.

This clonotype was observed many times. This chain connects TRBV24-1 to TRBJ2-2; a possible D gene is TRBD1 (6 bases). The CDR3 totals 13 residues. CDR1 KGHDR and CDR2 SFDVKD come from the germline V gene. V lost 7 bases and J 5 bases, leaving 10 bases between the germline ends. The CDR3 sequence is CATRSGTTGELFF. The CDR3 DNA reads TGTGCCACCAGGTCCGGGACAACCGGGGAGCTGTTTTTT.

Many counts were recorded for this clonotype. The chain has TRBV7-2 and TRBJ1-3; TRBD1 might be the D (5 bases). This CDR3 has 15 residues. The germline V gene has CDR1 SGHTA and CDR2 FQGNSA. The V end was cut by 5 bases, the J end by 12 bases, with 23 bases between. The CDR3 region is CASSLQSGTEGSIYF. DNA for the CDR3: TGTGCCAGCAGCCTACAATCCGGGACCGAAGGGAGCATATATTTT.

The sample holds many counts of this clonotype. J is TRBJ2-5 and V is TRBV25-1, with D perhaps matching TRBD2 (6 bases). CDR1 is MGHDK, CDR2 SYGVNS, per germline. V was shortened by 0 bases and J by 4 bases, with 9 bases between the two germline ends. There are 14 residues in the CDR3. CDR3 residues: CASSEYALAETQYF. CDR3 DNA sequence: TGTGCCAGCAGTGAATATGCACTAGCAGAGACCCAGTACTTC.

This clonotype was detected ten times or more. The chain recombines TRBV20-1 with TRBJ2-4; TRBD1 aligns across 7 bases. CDR3 length: 11 residues. V lost 5 bases, J lost 7 bases, and 2 bases stayed unmatched. Germline V gene data show CDR1 as DFQATT and CDR2 as SNEGSKA (reference sequence). The CDR3 here is CSAGQVNIQYF. CDR3 sequence (DNA): TGCAGTGCTGGACAGGTTAACATTCAGTACTTC.

This clonotype was picked up many times. This chain uses TRBV2 with TRBJ2-3; D unresolved. The V end was cut by 7 bases, the J end by 0 bases, with 11 bases between. The CDR3 spans 14 residues. Germline V gene sequence: CDR1 SNHLY, CDR2 FYNNEI. The CDR3 DNA reads TGTGCCAGCATTGCAAGCACTAGCACAGATACGCAGTATTTT. Its translation: CASIASTSTDTQYF.

The genes are TRBV11-3 and TRBJ2-5, with 7 bases that match TRBD1. The CDR3 length is 15 residues. Germline values: CDR1 SGHNT, CDR2 YENEEA. V lost 1 base to trimming and J lost 3 bases; unmatched junction nucleotides: 5. Written as DNA, the CDR3 is TGTGCCAGCAGCTTAGGGGGCAGGGGGAAAGAGACCCAGTACTTC. It yields the protein CASSLGGRGKETQYF.

This clonotype was seen many times. The junction and the germline gene differ at one end; a read error may be behind it. V gene TRBV12-3 or TRBV12-4 combines with J gene TRBJ1-2, with D unresolved. The CDR3 length is 13 residues. As DNA, the CDR3 is TGTGCCAGCAGTTTAGCGAATCGAGACATGCGTCACTTC. This gives the protein CASSLANRDMRHF.

This clonotype was recorded many times. This chain connects TRBV4-3 to TRBJ2-2; TRBD1 might be the D (5 bases). Trimming took off 1 base at V and 2 bases at J, with 8 bases between the two ends. The length of the CDR3 is 15 residues. Germline V gene data show CDR1 as LGHNA and CDR2 as YSLEER. The CDR3, as DNA: TGCGCCAGCAGCCAAGTCGGACATAACACCGGGGAGCTGTTTTTT. It codes for CASSQVGHNTGELFF.

This clonotype was seen a handful of times. At one end the junction does not follow the germline gene, possibly because of a read error. This sequence joins TRBV12-3 or TRBV12-4 and TRBJ1-1, with a tentative D call TRBD1 (5 bases). The CDR3 length is 11 residues. The DNA of the CDR3 is TGTGCCAGCAGTTTAGCGCTTCGACAGTTGTTT. Translating gives CASSLALRQLF.

In this sample, this clonotype turned up once. The V call is TRBV6-1, the J call TRBJ2-7; a possible D gene is TRBD2 (6 bases). The CDR3 totals 11 residues. Trimming shortened V by 6 bases and J by 10 bases, and 13 bases separated the two germline ends. The V gene's germline CDR1 is MNHNS and CDR2 SASEGT. CDR3 bases: TGTGCCAGCAGCTGGGGGACTTCCCAGTACTTC. This gives the protein CASSWGTSQYF.